These 26 T cell receptor beta chains originate from one sample sequenced in a study of cytomegalovirus exposure and HLA in healthy donors. Generated by immunoSEQ multiplex PCR, the TCRdb table keeps only in-frame clones and is missing some. The sample comprises 250,000 to 300,000 clones, about 90% of which are singletons, and approximately 0.34% rests with the top ten. What was sequenced was PBMCs. These receptors originate from a woman aged 18-35 years in good health and CMV-seronegative.

The gene calls are TRBV19 and TRBJ1-2, with 7 nucleotides matching TRBD1. J lost 5 bases, V lost 5 bases, and 11 bases had no gene match. Germline CDR1 and CDR2: LNHDA and SQIVND (reference sequence). This CDR3 is 15 amino acids long. The CDR3 bases are TGTGCCAGTAGTTTCCGGGACAGTAGGTATTATGGCTACACCTTC. Its protein is CASSFRDSRYYGYTF.

The chain joins TRBV6-5 to TRBJ2-5; the match to TRBD1 covers 11 bases. Germline trimming cut 1 base from V and 2 bases from J; bases unmatched to any gene: 3. In germline, CDR1 is MNHEY, CDR2 SVGAGI. The CDR3 consists of 16 residues. The CDR3, as DNA: TGTGCCAGCAGTTACTTTGGGACAGGGGGACAAGAGACCCAGTACTTC. Translating it yields CASSYFGTGGQETQYF.

The CDR3: CASSSTGQGHYNEQFF. The DNA of the CDR3 is TGTGCCAGCAGTTCAACGGGACAGGGACACTACAATGAGCAGTTCTTC. This rearrangement joins TRBV6-5 to TRBJ2-1, with TRBD1 matching over 9 bases. Germline V gives CDR1 MNHEY, CDR2 SVGAGI. J lost 3 bases, V lost 4 bases, and 7 bases had no gene match. The CDR3 covers 16 residues.

This chain links TRBV28 with TRBJ1-2; D possibly corresponds to TRBD1 (5 bases). V was pared by 4 bases and J by 2 bases, with 14 bases between. Per the germline V gene, CDR1 is MDHEN and CDR2 is SYDVKM. The CDR3 covers 15 residues. The CDR3 sequence: CASSSWGDANYGYTF. The CDR3, as DNA: TGTGCCAGCAGTTCCTGGGGGGACGCCAACTATGGCTACACCTTC.

This rearrangement joins TRBV6-5 to TRBJ1-4, with a tentative D call TRBD1 (5 bases). V was pared by 5 bases and J by 7 bases, with 14 bases between. CDR3 length: 14 amino acids. Looked up from germline, CDR1 is MNHEY and CDR2 is SVGAGI. CDR3 nucleotide sequence: TGTGCCAGCAGTACCGGGCAGGGAGGTGAAAAACTGTTTTTT. This gives the protein CASSTGQGGEKLFF.

V usage is TRBV10-2 and J usage is TRBJ2-3; no firm D call. Per germline, CDR1 WSHSY and CDR2 SAAADI. The CDR3 has 17 residues. Trimming removed 2 bases from V and 0 bases from J, with 15 bases in between. DNA of the CDR3: TGCGCCAGCAGTGAGGAAGTAGCCAGTATCAGCACAGATACGCAGTATTTT. Its protein is CASSEEVASISTDTQYF.

The chain couples TRBV5-1 to TRBJ2-1; 9 bases line up with TRBD1. Germline CDR1 SGHRS, CDR2 YFSETQ. V shed 0 bases, J shed 2 bases, and the junction held 3 bases outside the gene matches. The CDR3 spans 16 residues. The CDR3 region has the DNA TGCGCCAGCAGCTTGGCGGGGGACAGGGCCTACAATGAGCAGTTCTTC. Protein product: CASSLAGDRAYNEQFF.

This clone was seen just once. V is TRBV28 and J is TRBJ1-5; D perhaps matches TRBD1 (5 bases). The V end lost 7 bases, the J end lost 6 bases, and 16 bases lay between the germline ends. Germline V gene sequence: CDR1 MDHEN, CDR2 SYDVKM. The CDR3 has 14 residues. The CDR3 DNA is TGTGCCAGCACCCCGGGAGGGGAGGGTCAGCCCCAGCATTTT. Translation: CASTPGGEGQPQHF.

This clone was counted between two and nine times. This chain uses TRBV18 with TRBJ1-5; 9 nucleotides match TRBD1. The germline V gene encodes CDR1 KGHSH and CDR2 LQKENI. The CDR3 contains 16 residues. Trimming at V came to 3 bases and at J to 2 bases, leaving 5 bases not matched to a gene. The CDR3 spells CASSPDWDRGNQPQHF. CDR3 sequence (DNA): TGTGCCAGCTCACCGGACTGGGACAGGGGCAATCAGCCCCAGCATTTT.

The CDR3 reads CASTPGGTGELFF. The CDR3 coding sequence is TGCGCCAGCACCCCCGGGGGCACCGGGGAGCTGTTTTTT. The rearrangement uses TRBV10-1 and TRBJ2-2, with a possible D match to TRBD2 (6 bases). CDR1 is WNHNN and CDR2 is SYGVQD in the germline V gene (reference sequence). The CDR3 totals 13 residues. Trimming left V 7 bases short and J 4 bases short, with 10 bases between.

V and J are TRBV10-1 and TRBJ2-3, with 7 positions matching TRBD2. CDR1 and CDR2 (germline): WNHNN, SYGVQD (reference sequence). This CDR3 is 15 amino acids long. J was trimmed by 3 bases and V by 4 bases; bases with no gene match: 7. CDR3 residues: CASSVASGTTDTQYF. CDR3 DNA sequence: TGCGCCAGCAGTGTTGCTAGCGGAACAACAGATACGCAGTATTTT.

The chain employs TRBV29-1 and TRBJ1-1, with D maybe TRBD1 (5 bases). The CDR3 is made up of 12 amino acids. The germline CDR1 and CDR2 sequences are SQVTM and ANQGSEA. V was shortened by 5 bases and J by 8 bases, with 15 bases between the two germline ends. The CDR3 nucleotides read TGCAGCGTTAGTCGGGACTCTTCAGAAGCTTTCTTT. Residues: CSVSRDSSEAFF.

The V and J genes are TRBV6-5 and TRBJ2-1; the match to TRBD2 covers 9 bases. CDR1 is MNHEY, CDR2 SVGAGI, per germline. This CDR3 has 16 residues. The V gene end was trimmed by 0 bases and the J gene end by 3 bases; junction bases not matched to a gene: 3. This chain's CDR3 is CASSYSTSGYYNEQFF. The CDR3 nucleotides are TGTGCCAGCAGTTACTCGACTAGCGGATACTACAATGAGCAGTTCTTC.

The rearrangement links TRBV5-5 to TRBJ2-1; 7 bases line up with TRBD2. V was clipped by 1 base and J by 10 bases; unmatched bases: 2. Germline V gives CDR1 SGHKS, CDR2 YYEKEE (reference sequence). The CDR3 sequence is 12 residues long. CDR3 bases: TGTGCCAGCAGCTTGTACGGGGGGGAGCAGTTCTTC. As protein: CASSLYGGEQFF.

The chain joins TRBV28 to TRBJ2-1, with D possibly TRBD2 on 5 matching bases. Germline CDR1 MDHEN, CDR2 SYDVKM. The CDR3 is 12 amino acids. V lost 6 bases and J lost 8, with 11 bases in between. The CDR3 spells CASRGVPDEQFF. The CDR3 DNA sequence: TGTGCCAGCAGGGGAGTCCCAGATGAGCAGTTCTTC.

This clone was counted once. The CDR3 loop reads CASSLANQAGFGIDTQYF. In nucleotides, the CDR3 is TGTGCCAGCAGCTTAGCGAACCAAGCGGGGTTTGGGATTGATACGCAGTATTTT. The rearrangement uses TRBV11-1 and TRBJ2-3; TRBD2 matches at 7 bases. The germline CDR1 and CDR2 sequences are SGHAT and FQDESV (reference sequence). Trimming cost V 0 bases and J 6 bases; bases outside gene matches: 15. This CDR3 has 18 residues. The complete variable domain, with remaining parts taken from reference TRBV11-1 and TRBJ2-3, reads EAEVAQSPRYKITEKSQAVAFWCDPISGHATLYWYRQILGQGPELLVQFQDESVVDDSQLPKDRFSAERLKGVDSTLKIQPAELGDSAMYLCASSLANQAGFGIDTQYFGPGTRLTVL.

This clone has just one count. The V and J genes are TRBV11-3 and TRBJ2-2; no firm D call. Trimming left V 0 bases short and J 3 bases short, with 5 bases between. The CDR3 has 14 amino acids. CDR1 and CDR2 (germline): SGHNT, YENEEA. The CDR3 sequence is CASSLDSDTGELFF. CDR3 DNA sequence: TGTGCCAGCAGCTTAGACTCAGACACCGGGGAGCTGTTTTTT.

The chain carries TRBV6-1 and TRBJ2-7; D is unresolved. The germline gives CDR1 MNHNS, CDR2 SASEGT. Trimming took off 7 bases at V and 2 bases at J, with 15 bases between the two ends. CDR3 length: 14 residues. The CDR3 protein is CASITTRGTYEQYF. The CDR3 coding sequence is TGTGCCAGCATCACAACGCGCGGAACCTACGAGCAGTACTTC.

The rearrangement links TRBV28 to TRBJ1-5, with TRBD1 as a possible D gene (6 bases). The germline CDR1 and CDR2 sequences are MDHEN and SYDVKM. The V end lost 5 bases, the J end lost 0 bases, and 14 bases lay between the germline ends. The CDR3 runs to 16 residues. The CDR3 bases are TGTGCCAGCAGTCCCCTTCGGGACAATAGCAATCAGCCCCAGCATTTT. Its translation is CASSPLRDNSNQPQHF.

In DNA form, the CDR3 reads TGTGCCAGTAGTATAGTAGCGGGCCACTACGAGCAGTACGTC. As protein: CASSIVAGHYEQYV. This sequence joins TRBV19 and TRBJ2-7; 7 bases are a match to TRBD2. This CDR3 has 14 amino acids. The V and J ends lost 1 base and 3 bases, in that order; junction bases with no gene match: 3. Per the germline V gene, CDR1 is LNHDA and CDR2 is SQIVND (reference sequence).

This chain links TRBV28 with TRBJ2-7, with 9 bases aligning to TRBD1. The CDR3 runs to 13 residues. In germline, CDR1 is MDHEN, CDR2 SYDVKM. The J segment lost 5 bases and the V segment lost 5 bases, leaving 4 bases of the junction unmatched. DNA of the CDR3: TGTGCCAGCAGTCACAGGGGGCTCCACGAGCAGTACTTC. Translating it yields CASSHRGLHEQYF.

This chain connects TRBV4-3 to TRBJ2-7; TRBD1 agrees at 9 bases. Germline values: CDR1 LGHNA, CDR2 YSLEER. The CDR3 length is 15 residues. Trimming cost V 2 bases and J 5 bases; bases outside gene matches: 7. Written as DNA, the CDR3 is TGCGCCAGCAGCCAACGACCCCGGGACAGGGACGAGCAGTACTTC. Its protein is CASSQRPRDRDEQYF.

V usage is TRBV4-1 and J usage is TRBJ1-2, with D tentatively TRBD1 (6 bases). Germline assignment: CDR1 MGHRA and CDR2 YSYEKL. V was shortened by 1 base and J by 1 base, with 13 bases between the two germline ends. The length of the CDR3 is 16 residues. This chain's CDR3 is CASSQGGGRGNYGYTF. The CDR3 region has the DNA TGCGCCAGCAGCCAAGGGGGGGGCAGGGGTAACTATGGCTACACCTTC.

The chain has TRBV25-1 and TRBJ2-3; 7 bases are shared with TRBD1. Germline values: CDR1 MGHDK, CDR2 SYGVNS. V shed 4 bases, J shed 6 bases, and the junction held 4 bases outside the gene matches. This CDR3 has 13 amino acids. The CDR3 DNA reads as TGTGCCAGCAGTGGGGACAGTTTCGATACGCAGTATTTT. Amino acid sequence: CASSGDSFDTQYF.

This rearrangement joins TRBV7-8 to TRBJ2-7; 7 bases fit TRBD2. This CDR3 is 17 amino acids long. The ends lost 5 bases at V and 0 bases at J; junction bases unmatched: 13. The germline V gene encodes CDR1 SGHVS and CDR2 FQNEAQ. The CDR3 DNA follows: TGTGCCAGCAGCCCAGAAGGTGTGGCTAGCGGCTCCTACGAGCAGTACTTC. Amino acids: CASSPEGVASGSYEQYF.

In its sample, this clone was seen once. The CDR3 DNA is TGTGCCAGCAGTTACCGAGTTTTAGACTCTGGAAACACCATATATTTT. It yields the protein CASSYRVLDSGNTIYF. The V gene is TRBV6-6, the J gene TRBJ1-3; D remains ambiguous. The germline V and J ends were trimmed by 2 bases and 0 bases, with 11 bases remaining between them. This CDR3 has 16 amino acids. The germline V gene has CDR1 MNHNY and CDR2 SVGAGI (reference sequence).